Presented here are 27 T cell receptor beta chains from one specimen sequenced in a study of shared clonotypes between healthy human individuals. Selected positively for CCR7 and CD45RO-negative, naive CD8 cells excluded terminally differentiated effector memory CD45RA+ cells. Method: immunoSEQ multiplex PCR; TCRdb's copy keeps in-frame clones and lacks some. Of about 820,000 clones detected, approximately 92% appear once; the ten largest clones hold 20% to 30%. The sequenced material came from naive CD8+ T cells sorted from blood. The receptors stem from a man aged 25-40 years in good health.

This chain connects TRBV7-9 to TRBJ1-2; D is uncertain. The germline V gene encodes CDR1 SEHNR and CDR2 FQNEAQ (reference sequence). The CDR3 covers 13 residues. V was clipped by 1 base and J by 5 bases, with 8 bases between them. The CDR3 DNA reads TGTGCCAGCAGCTTAGGCCTGCCTTATGGCTACACCTTC. It is translated as CASSLGLPYGYTF.

V usage is TRBV7-6 and J usage is TRBJ2-7; 9 bases are shared with TRBD2. J gave up 3 bases and V 5 bases, and 11 bases lay outside the gene matches. There are 16 residues in the CDR3. CDR1 SGHVS and CDR2 FNYEAQ come from the germline V gene. The CDR3 DNA reads TGTGCCAGCAGCCCACATCATAGCGGGAGAAACTACGAGCAGTACTTC. Its translation is CASSPHHSGRNYEQYF.

The chain uses TRBV5-8 and TRBJ2-7; D not resolved. Germline CDR1 and CDR2: SGHTS and YDEGEE. Trimming cost V 1 base and J 4 bases, with 6 bases left between them. The CDR3 has 12 residues. CDR3: CASSLLVYEQYF. CDR3 nucleotide sequence: TGTGCCAGCAGCTTGTTGGTTTACGAGCAGTACTTC.

The V gene is TRBV6-4, the J gene TRBJ2-3; D unresolved. V was shortened by 3 bases and J by 4 bases, with 11 bases between the two germline ends. Germline loops: CDR1 MRHNA, CDR2 SNTAGT. There are 14 residues in the CDR3. The CDR3 bases are TGTGCCAGCAGTGAAGAAGAGTTGTCAGATACGCAGTATTTT. It yields the protein CASSEEELSDTQYF.

V gene TRBV27 combines with J gene TRBJ2-3; 9 bases align to TRBD2. V dropped 7 bases and J dropped 0; count of bases not matched to a gene: 11. The germline gives CDR1 MNHEY, CDR2 SMNVEV (reference sequence). The CDR3 extends over 17 amino acids. Here the CDR3 DNA reads TGTGCCAGCAAGGGGCTAGCGGGACTAACTAGCACAGATACGCAGTATTTT. Translation: CASKGLAGLTSTDTQYF.

In regard to this clone: Other DNA sequences in this specimen translate into the identical CDR3. This rearrangement joins TRBV7-9 to TRBJ2-6, with TRBD2 as a possible D gene (6 bases). V was trimmed by 5 bases and J by 2 bases, leaving 10 bases between them. The CDR3 has 15 residues. From germline, CDR1 is SEHNR and CDR2 FQNEAQ (reference sequence). DNA of the CDR3: TGTGCCAGCAGCCCGCGGGGCGCTGGGGCCAACGTCCTGACTTTC. Protein sequence: CASSPRGAGANVLTF.

This clone was found once. J is TRBJ2-2 and V is TRBV14, with D unresolved. V shed 4 bases and J shed 2 bases, with 17 bases lying between them. Germline V gene lookup returns CDR1 SGHDN and CDR2 FVKESK. This CDR3 is built from 17 residues. The CDR3 nucleotides read TGTGCCAGCAGCCCTATCCCAGGAAACCCTAACACCGGGGAGCTGTTTTTT. This codes for CASSPIPGNPNTGELFF.

This clone was counted a few times. This chain joins TRBV19 and TRBJ2-3, with a possible D match to TRBD1 (6 bases). Trimming cost V 7 bases and J 4 bases, with 15 bases left between them. The germline V gene encodes CDR1 LNHDA and CDR2 SQIVND (reference sequence). There are 14 residues in the CDR3. CDR3: CASKGPEGADTQYF. The CDR3 DNA follows: TGTGCCAGTAAGGGACCTGAGGGGGCAGATACGCAGTATTTT.

There are a few counts of this clone. The chain has TRBV7-9 and TRBJ2-1; no reliable D call. CDR1 and CDR2 from the germline V gene are SEHNR and FQNEAQ (reference sequence). There are 14 residues in the CDR3. The V gene lost 5 bases and the J gene lost 2 bases, with 10 bases spanning the gap. CDR3 region: CASSPALAYNEQFF. In DNA, the CDR3 is TGTGCCAGCAGCCCTGCGCTGGCCTACAATGAGCAGTTCTTC.

As for this clone: Within the sample, other DNA sequences also encode this same CDR3. CDR3 loop: CASSLLGGEETQYF. As DNA, the CDR3 is TGTGCCAGCAGTTTATTAGGGGGGGAGGAGACCCAGTACTTC. The chain carries TRBV27 and TRBJ2-5, with D possibly matching TRBD2 (7 bases). Germline V gene sequence: CDR1 MNHEY, CDR2 SMNVEV (reference sequence). Trimming pared 1 base from V and 5 bases from J, leaving 11 bases between. The CDR3 loop spans 14 amino acids.

V gene TRBV10-1 combines with J gene TRBJ2-1; no clear D. With 4 bases removed from V and 0 bases from J, the gap between germline ends came to 4 bases. CDR1 and CDR2 from the germline V gene are WNHNN and SYGVQD (reference sequence). CDR3 length equals 13 residues. CDR3: CASSGGSYNEQFF. In nucleotides, the CDR3 is TGCGCCAGCAGTGGGGGCTCCTACAATGAGCAGTTCTTC.

The V gene is TRBV19, the J gene TRBJ2-7; D may match TRBD1 or TRBD2 (5 bases each). Germline V gene lookup returns CDR1 LNHDA and CDR2 SQIVND (reference sequence). V lost 3 bases to trimming and J lost 4 bases, with 13 bases between them. This CDR3 is 14 amino acids long. CDR3 region: CASSIGARGYEQYF. DNA of the CDR3: TGTGCCAGTAGTATCGGGGCGCGAGGGTACGAGCAGTACTTC.

This chain uses TRBV13 with TRBJ2-4, with D possibly matching TRBD1 (6 bases). Germline CDR1 is PRHDT and CDR2 is FYEKMQ (reference sequence). V lost 2 bases to trimming and J lost 3 bases, with 11 bases between them. The CDR3 length is 15 residues. The CDR3 here is CASSLRTESKNIQYF. DNA of the CDR3: TGTGCCAGCAGCTTACGGACAGAAAGCAAAAACATTCAGTACTTC.

The genes are TRBV6-1 and TRBJ2-5, with D perhaps assigned TRBD1 or TRBD2 (5 bases each). The germline V and J ends were trimmed by 2 bases and 4 bases, with 17 bases remaining between them. CDR1 and CDR2 from the germline V gene are MNHNS and SASEGT. The CDR3 is 16 amino acids. Here the CDR3 DNA reads TGTGCCAGCAGTGAAACGAGGACAATGGGACGAGAGACCCAGTACTTC. Encoded protein: CASSETRTMGRETQYF.

The chain uses TRBV11-2 and TRBJ2-1; 8 positions match TRBD2. The CDR3 is made up of 14 amino acids. V lost 8 bases and J lost 5; bases outside the gene matches: 8. Germline V CDR1 and CDR2: SGHAT, FQNNGV. The CDR3 nucleotides read TGTGCCAGCCTACCTGAACTAGCGGACAATGAGCAGTTCTTC. Its protein is CASLPELADNEQFF. Full variable domain (rest looked up from reference TRBV11-2 and TRBJ2-1): EAGVAQSPRYKIIEKRQSVAFWCNPISGHATLYWYQQILGQGPKLLIQFQNNGVVDDSQLPKDRFSAERLKGVDSTLKIQPAKLEDSAVYLCASLPELADNEQFFGPGTRLTVL.

The chain couples TRBV5-5 to TRBJ2-1, with TRBD1 matching over 7 bases. With 0 bases clipped from V and 9 bases from J, the junction kept 6 bases outside the gene matches. CDR3 length equals 14 residues. Germline loops: CDR1 SGHKS, CDR2 YYEKEE (reference sequence). This chain's CDR3 is CASSLGQGSGEQFF. CDR3 DNA: TGTGCCAGCAGCTTGGGACAGGGTTCAGGTGAGCAGTTCTTC.

The chain couples TRBV11-2 to TRBJ1-5; 7 bases match TRBD1. Germline trimming cut 5 bases from V and 8 bases from J; bases unmatched to any gene: 3. The CDR3 is 12 amino acids. Germline assignment: CDR1 SGHAT and CDR2 FQNNGV. The CDR3 is CASSRTGEPQHF. CDR3 coding DNA: TGTGCCAGCAGCCGAACAGGGGAGCCCCAGCATTTT.

This rearrangement joins TRBV5-6 to TRBJ2-4, with 7 positions matching TRBD2. The V gene's germline CDR1 is SGHDT and CDR2 YYEEEE. Trimming cost V 1 base and J 6 bases; bases outside gene matches: 7. The CDR3 extends over 15 amino acids. The CDR3 region has the DNA TGTGCCAGCAGCTTGTATGGACTAGTATTAAACATTCAGTACTTC. This translates into CASSLYGLVLNIQYF.

The table lists this clone with a count of one. The chain links TRBV6-1 to TRBJ2-7; no reliable D call. The CDR3 has 12 amino acids. Germline CDR1 reads MNHNS; CDR2 reads SASEGT. V gave up 3 bases and J gave up 9 bases, with 12 bases separating them. The CDR3: CASSDLSSGQYF. CDR3 coding DNA: TGTGCCAGCAGTGACTTATCCTCGGGGCAGTACTTC.

The chain employs TRBV2 and TRBJ2-5; D remains ambiguous. The length of the CDR3 is 14 residues. Germline V gives CDR1 SNHLY, CDR2 FYNNEI. V lost 7 bases, J lost 0 bases, and 12 bases lay in between. In nucleotides, the CDR3 is TGTGCCAGCATTGGGAAACCGTACCAAGAGACCCAGTACTTC. As protein: CASIGKPYQETQYF. Full variable domain (missing parts from reference TRBV2 and TRBJ2-5): EPEVTQTPSHQVTQMGQEVILRCVPISNHLYFYWYRQILGQKVEFLVSFYNNEISEKSEIFDDQFSVERPDGSNFTLKIRSTKLEDSAMYFCASIGKPYQETQYFGPGTRLLVL.

About this clone itself: The sample holds other DNA sequences that translate to the same CDR3. The rearrangement joins TRBV27 to TRBJ2-1; no clear D. Germline values: CDR1 MNHEY, CDR2 SMNVEV (reference sequence). The CDR3 runs 14 residues. V lost 4 bases and J lost 2, with 9 bases in between. Here the CDR3 reads CASSSGGTYNEQFF. CDR3 in DNA: TGTGCCAGCAGTTCCGGCGGAACCTACAATGAGCAGTTCTTC.

The V gene is TRBV4-1, the J gene TRBJ2-3, with 10 bases lining up with TRBD1. Germline-derived CDR1 and CDR2 are MGHRA and YSYEKL. V was pared by 3 bases and J by 5 bases, with 5 bases of the junction left unmatched. The CDR3 extends over 15 amino acids. CDR3 amino acids: CASSQTGGAGDTQYF. Written as DNA, the CDR3 is TGCGCCAGCAGCCAGACAGGGGGCGCGGGAGATACGCAGTATTTT.

The rearrangement uses TRBV19 and TRBJ2-6, with a weak D call TRBD2 (6 bases). This CDR3 is built from 15 residues. V gave up 4 bases and J gave up 3 bases, with 10 bases separating them. CDR1 and CDR2 (germline): LNHDA, SQIVND (reference sequence). CDR3 residues: CASSTGVGGANVLTF. CDR3 DNA sequence: TGTGCCAGTAGTACGGGGGTGGGTGGGGCCAACGTCCTGACTTTC.

The rearrangement uses TRBV15 and TRBJ1-1, with a weak D call TRBD1 (5 bases). This CDR3 is 14 amino acids long. V lost 0 bases and J 6 bases, leaving 11 bases between the germline ends. In germline, CDR1 is LNHNV, CDR2 YYDKDF (reference sequence). For the CDR3, the DNA is TGTGCCACCAGCAGAGATCGGGGCAGTCCTGAAGCTTTCTTT. Translated, it gives CATSRDRGSPEAFF.

The count of this clone is one. The V gene is TRBV7-9, the J gene TRBJ2-7; D possibly corresponds to TRBD2 (6 bases). CDR1 and CDR2 from the germline V gene are SEHNR and FQNEAQ (reference sequence). Trimming cost V 5 bases and J 3 bases, with 17 bases left between them. The CDR3 spans 15 residues. CDR3 protein: CASSTSGTGNYEQYF. CDR3 DNA sequence: TGTGCCAGCAGCACCTCCGGGACTGGAAACTACGAGCAGTACTTC.

The chain carries TRBV5-4 and TRBJ2-7; no definite D call. V was shortened by 0 bases and J by 3 bases, with 13 bases between the two germline ends. The germline V gene has CDR1 SGHNT and CDR2 YYREEE (reference sequence). The CDR3 length is 15 residues. CDR3 bases: TGTGCCAGCAGCTTGGGAAAGGTCCATGACTACGAGCAGTACTTC. Residues: CASSLGKVHDYEQYF.

V is TRBV7-6 and J is TRBJ1-2; D unclear. This CDR3 is built from 13 residues. V was trimmed by 3 bases and J by 1 base, leaving 6 bases between them. Germline V CDR1 and CDR2: SGHVS, FNYEAQ. Written as DNA, the CDR3 is TGTGCCAGCAGCTTGGGAGATAACTATGGCTACACCTTC. Translated, it gives CASSLGDNYGYTF. The whole variable domain, remainder taken from reference TRBV7-6 and TRBJ1-2, is GAGVSQSPRYKVTKRGQDVALRCDPISGHVSLYWYRQALGQGPEFLTYFNYEAQQDKSGLPNDRFSAERPEGSISTLTIQRTEQRDSAMYRCASSLGDNYGYTFGSGTRLTVV.